The source of this T cell receptor (beta chain) is a study of human T cells and chemical hapten exposure. The CDR3 is 15 residues long. J was trimmed by 6 bases and V by 8 bases; bases with no gene match: 14. Per germline, CDR1 SGHTA and CDR2 FQGNSA. Points from the study as a whole: Significantly greater numbers of large CDR3 similarity clusters came from expanded TCRs than from controls.

Only a few counts were recorded for this clonotype. Antigen unknown. Time point here: patch test 3, about 24 weeks after DPC sensitization. Noted treatment: therapeutic diphenylcyclopropenone sensitization with weekly scalp DPC. TCRdb passed the RACE reads through MiXCR, listing each CDR3 protein once. The sample consists of more than 150,000 distinct CDR3 sequences, 20% to 25% of them appearing once. The sample was whole blood, taken in connection with sensitization to the hapten diphenylcyclopropenone (DPC). The V gene is TRBV7-2, the J gene TRBJ2-3; 7 positions match TRBD1. This TCR was recovered from a woman between 40 and 55 years old with alopecia areata. Some clones in this sample may be carry-over from other donors' samples. CDR3 nucleotide sequence: TGTGCCAGCTCCTTCGACAGGGTCCGAGGGGATACGCAGTATTTT. Translated, it gives CASSFDRVRGDTQYF. Filled out from reference TRBV7-2 and TRBJ2-3, the complete variable domain reads GAGVSQSPSNKVTEKGKDVELRCDPISGHTALYWYRQSLGQGLEFLIYFQGNSAPDKSGLPSDRFSAERTGGSVSTLTIQRTQQEDSAVYLCASSFDRVRGDTQYFGPGTRLTVL.